Listed here are 27 T cell receptor beta chains from one sample, sequenced in a study of blood T cell repertoires in COVID-19. Clones were sequenced by immunoSEQ multiplex PCR, and TCRdb holds only the in-frame ones, with some missing. The sample lists approximately 80,000 clones; over 65% were seen once. The sample consisted of peripheral blood. Source of these receptors: a man between 50 and 59 years old with active or convalescent COVID-19.

The chain recombines TRBV19 with TRBJ2-5; 9 bases agree with TRBD1. Germline CDR1 LNHDA, CDR2 SQIVND (reference sequence). The CDR3 spans 13 residues. Trimming at V came to 8 bases and at J to 4 bases, leaving 5 bases not matched to a gene. CDR3 bases: TGTGCCAGTGAGGAGACAGGGGGAGAGACCCAGTACTTC. This codes for CASEETGGETQYF. The full variable domain, with the rest looked up from reference TRBV19 and TRBJ2-5, is DGGITQSPKYLFRKEGQNVTLSCEQNLNHDAMYWYRQDPGQGLRLIYYSQIVNDFQKGDIAEGYSVSREKKESFPLTVTSAQKNPTAFYLCASEETGGETQYFGPGTRLLVL.

The chain recombines TRBV6-1 with TRBJ1-1; no reliable D call. V dropped 3 bases and J dropped 0 bases, with 11 bases sitting between them. This CDR3 spans 15 amino acids. Germline CDR1 and CDR2: MNHNS and SASEGT. CDR3 loop: CASSDSGLLNTEAFF. As DNA, the CDR3 is TGTGCCAGCAGTGATAGTGGACTCCTGAACACTGAAGCTTTCTTT.

The chain joins TRBV10-3 to TRBJ1-2; D gene uncertain. CDR3 size: 17 residues. V dropped 0 bases and J dropped 0 bases, with 14 bases sitting between them. CDR1 and CDR2 (germline): ENHRY, SYGVKD. CDR3 in DNA: TGTGCCATCAGTGAGTCGACTCGCGGCAGAGCTAACTATGGCTACACCTTC. Residues: CAISESTRGRANYGYTF.

The chain links TRBV30 to TRBJ2-4, with 9 bases aligning to TRBD1. V trimming: 3 bases; J trimming: 8 bases; junction bases outside the gene matches: 8. The CDR3 has 14 amino acids. CDR1 is GTSNPN and CDR2 is SVGIG in the germline V gene (reference sequence). The CDR3 here is CAWSPGQGSDIQYF. CDR3 coding DNA: TGTGCCTGGAGCCCAGGACAGGGGTCGGACATTCAGTACTTC.

This clone appeared a single time. V and J are TRBV11-2 and TRBJ1-4, with a tentative D call TRBD1 (6 bases). This CDR3 has 16 residues. Looked up from germline, CDR1 is SGHAT and CDR2 is FQNNGV. Trimming stripped 0 bases from V and 3 bases from J, with 11 bases between. CDR3 sequence (DNA): TGTGCCAGCAGCTTAGACAGGGGCATAGCTAATGAAAAACTGTTTTTT. It translates to CASSLDRGIANEKLFF.

The CDR3 is CASSPVLAAGELFF. The DNA of the CDR3 is TGTGCCAGCAGCCCTGTTCTTGCAGCCGGGGAGCTGTTTTTT. The rearrangement joins TRBV7-2 to TRBJ2-2, with D hard to call. The germline V gene has CDR1 SGHTA and CDR2 FQGNSA. The CDR3 loop spans 14 amino acids. V was shortened by 5 bases and J by 6 bases, with 13 bases between the two germline ends.

J is TRBJ2-5 and V is TRBV19, with 12 bases matching TRBD1. Germline V gene sequence: CDR1 LNHDA, CDR2 SQIVND (reference sequence). The trim removed 10 bases at V and 4 bases at J, leaving 13 bases unmatched. This CDR3 spans 16 amino acids. CDR3 sequence reads: CATQRQGQGAGETQYF. The DNA of the CDR3 is TGTGCCACCCAGCGCCAGGGACAGGGGGCGGGAGAGACCCAGTACTTC. Full variable domain (outside the CDR3, taken from reference TRBV19 and TRBJ2-5): DGGITQSPKYLFRKEGQNVTLSCEQNLNHDAMYWYRQDPGQGLRLIYYSQIVNDFQKGDIAEGYSVSREKKESFPLTVTSAQKNPTAFYLCATQRQGQGAGETQYFGPGTRLLVL.

J is TRBJ2-5 and V is TRBV4-1; perhaps TRBD2 as D (6 bases). V lost 4 bases, J lost 0 bases, and 12 bases lay in between. The CDR3 contains 15 residues. Per the germline V gene, CDR1 is MGHRA and CDR2 is YSYEKL. The CDR3 loop is CASSPPGENQETQYF. The CDR3 DNA reads as TGCGCCAGCAGCCCTCCGGGGGAGAACCAAGAGACCCAGTACTTC.

V is TRBV6-2 or TRBV6-3 and J is TRBJ2-7, with TRBD2 matching over 9 bases. The CDR3 is 15 amino acids. Per the germline V gene, CDR1 is MNHEY and CDR2 is SVGEGT. With 2 bases clipped from V and 2 bases from J, the junction kept 4 bases outside the gene matches. The DNA for the CDR3 is TGTGCCAGCAGTTACAGGCTAGCGGGGACCTACGAGCAGTACTTC. Protein sequence: CASSYRLAGTYEQYF.

This chain joins TRBV23-1 and TRBJ1-1; perhaps TRBD1 as D (5 bases). Being an ORF, TRBV23-1 has a function that is uncertain. The length of the CDR3 is 14 residues. Trimming stripped 3 bases from V and 2 bases from J, with 10 bases between. The DNA for the CDR3 is TGCGCCAGCAGTCATACGGGGGATAACACTGAAGCTTTCTTT. This codes for CASSHTGDNTEAFF.

V gene TRBV4-3 combines with J gene TRBJ1-3, with a possible D match to TRBD1 (6 bases). The CDR3 has 16 residues. CDR1 and CDR2 (germline): LGHNA, YSLEER. V lost 4 bases, J lost 8 bases, and 21 bases lay in between. The CDR3 DNA reads TGCGCCAGCAGCCCTCAGGGTGGCAGGGGAACCGACACCATATATTTT. This encodes CASSPQGGRGTDTIYF.

This chain joins TRBV5-1 and TRBJ1-5, with D perhaps matching TRBD1 (5 bases). V shed 4 bases and J shed 3 bases, with 14 bases lying between them. This CDR3 is built from 15 residues. In germline, CDR1 is SGHRS, CDR2 YFSETQ. The CDR3 DNA is TGCGCCAGCAGCCCCTACGGGGGTTCCAATCAGCCCCAGCATTTT. Translated: CASSPYGGSNQPQHF. The full variable domain, completed using reference TRBV5-1 and TRBJ1-5, is KAGVTQTPRYLIKTRGQQVTLSCSPISGHRSVSWYQQTPGQGLQFLFEYFSETQRNKGNFPGRFSGRQFSNSRSEMNVSTLELGDSALYLCASSPYGGSNQPQHFGDGTRLSIL.

This clone came up once. This chain connects TRBV5-1 to TRBJ2-1; possibly TRBD1 for D (6 bases). Trimming removed 7 bases from V and 12 bases from J, with 14 bases in between. Germline V gene data show CDR1 as SGHRS and CDR2 as YFSETQ. The CDR3 consists of 11 residues. CDR3 region: CASGGHGGQFF. The CDR3 coding sequence is TGCGCCAGCGGGGGACACGGCGGGCAGTTCTTC.

The V call is TRBV4-3, the J call TRBJ1-2, with D perhaps TRBD1 (5 bases). Germline V gene data show CDR1 as LGHNA and CDR2 as YSLEER. This CDR3 region has 15 residues. V lost 0 bases and J 8 bases, leaving 16 bases between the germline ends. The CDR3 reads CASSQDFGRAGGYTF. The CDR3 nucleotides are TGCGCCAGCAGCCAAGATTTTGGCAGGGCAGGCGGCTACACCTTC.

The rearrangement uses TRBV5-6 and TRBJ2-3; weak D call: TRBD2 (7 bases). The CDR3 runs to 15 residues. V was pared by 2 bases and J by 3 bases, with 13 bases between. CDR1 SGHDT and CDR2 YYEEEE come from the germline V gene. This CDR3 reads CASSFRRGGTDTQYF. CDR3 coding DNA: TGTGCCAGCAGCTTCCGGAGGGGGGGGACAGATACGCAGTATTTT.

The CDR3 sequence is CAISENQVEGTQYF. CDR3 sequence (DNA): TGTGCCATCAGTGAAAACCAGGTGGAGGGTACGCAGTATTTT. The chain carries TRBV10-3 and TRBJ2-3; D possibly corresponds to TRBD2 (6 bases). CDR3 length: 14 residues. V was clipped by 3 bases and J by 8 bases, with 15 bases between them. From germline, CDR1 is ENHRY and CDR2 SYGVKD.

The chain uses TRBV30 and TRBJ1-1; TRBD1 aligns across 7 bases. Per the germline V gene, CDR1 is GTSNPN and CDR2 is SVGIG (reference sequence). The CDR3 sequence is 13 residues long. Trimming at V came to 4 bases and at J to 1 base, leaving 3 bases not matched to a gene. CDR3 in amino acids: CAWMGTENTEAFF. The CDR3 nucleotides read TGTGCCTGGATGGGGACAGAGAACACTGAAGCTTTCTTT. Full variable domain (missing parts from reference TRBV30 and TRBJ1-1): SQTIHQWPATLVQPVGSPLSLECTVEGTSNPNLYWYRQAAGRGLQLLFYSVGIGQISSEVPQNLSASRPQDRQFILSSKKLLLSDSGFYLCAWMGTENTEAFFGQGTRLTVV.

V is TRBV7-6 and J is TRBJ2-5; TRBD2 matches 10 bases. J lost 1 base, V lost 6 bases, and 11 bases had no gene match. From germline, CDR1 is SGHVS and CDR2 FNYEAQ. This CDR3 has 17 amino acids. Here the CDR3 DNA reads TGTGCCAGCAGGGCTACTAGCGGGGCGAACGCCCAAGAGACCCAGTACTTC. Its protein product is CASRATSGANAQETQYF.

The chain has TRBV5-4 and TRBJ2-5; 13 nucleotides match TRBD2. Trimming cost V 3 bases and J 3 bases; bases outside gene matches: 14. CDR1 SGHNT and CDR2 YYREEE come from the germline V gene (reference sequence). The CDR3 has 19 amino acids. In nucleotides, the CDR3 is TGTGCCAGCAGCTACCCCGAGGCGACTAGCGGGGGGAGGAAAGAGACCCAGTACTTC. Translation gives CASSYPEATSGGRKETQYF. Filled out from reference TRBV5-4 and TRBJ2-5, the complete variable domain reads ETGVTQSPTHLIKTRGQQVTLRCSSQSGHNTVSWYQQALGQGPQFIFQYYREEENGRGNFPPRFSGLQFPNYSSELNVNALELDDSALYLCASSYPEATSGGRKETQYFGPGTRLLVL.

The chain links TRBV3-1 (or the pseudogene TRBV3-2) to TRBJ2-5, with 7 bases identical to TRBD2. In germline, CDR1 is LGHDT, CDR2 YNNKEL (reference sequence). Losses at the gene ends were 3 bases for V and 5 bases for J; bases not matched to a gene: 0. This CDR3 spans 12 amino acids. The CDR3 region is CASSQGGETQYF. DNA for the CDR3: TGTGCCAGCAGCCAGGGAGGGGAGACCCAGTACTTC.

V is TRBV5-8 and J is TRBJ2-5, with D possibly being TRBD2 (5 bases). Trimming removed 5 bases at V and 2 bases at J, with 10 bases between. Per the germline V gene, CDR1 is SGHTS and CDR2 is YDEGEE. CDR3 size: 13 residues. The CDR3 is CASRHTGQETQYF. The CDR3 DNA follows: TGTGCCAGCAGACACACGGGGCAAGAGACCCAGTACTTC.

The chain uses TRBV7-2 and TRBJ1-4; D gene unclear. V was cut by 2 bases and J by 5 bases, with 9 bases left in between. In germline, CDR1 is SGHTA, CDR2 FQGNSA. This CDR3 region has 14 residues. CDR3 residues: CASSLQVENEKLFF. CDR3 nucleotide sequence: TGTGCCAGCAGCTTACAGGTGGAAAATGAAAAACTGTTTTTT. Variable domain in full (rest from reference TRBV7-2 and TRBJ1-4): GAGVSQSPSNKVTEKGKDVELRCDPISGHTALYWYRQSLGQGLEFLIYFQGNSAPDKSGLPSDRFSAERTGGSVSTLTIQRTQQEDSAVYLCASSLQVENEKLFFGSGTQLSVL.

The chain links TRBV5-1 to TRBJ2-5, with 7 bases matching TRBD2. CDR1 SGHRS and CDR2 YFSETQ come from the germline V gene. V was pared by 1 base and J by 4 bases, with 13 bases of the junction left unmatched. This CDR3 region has 17 residues. DNA for the CDR3: TGCGCCAGCAGCTTGACTTCAGGGAGGGCCCGTGGAGAGACCCAGTACTTC. Its translation is CASSLTSGRARGETQYF.

This clone was seen many times. The CDR3 DNA reads as TGTGCCAGCCGAGGCCTATACGGGGGTGAGCAGTTCTTC. Translated, it gives CASRGLYGGEQFF. V gene TRBV6-5 combines with J gene TRBJ2-1, with D tentatively TRBD2 (6 bases). Between the trimmed V and J ends, which lost 8 bases and 9 bases, there was a span of 17 bases. The CDR3 totals 13 residues. Looked up from germline, CDR1 is MNHEY and CDR2 is SVGAGI.

This chain connects TRBV14 to TRBJ2-7, with TRBD2 identical over 9 bases. The junction had 9 bases not matched to a gene; V was cut back by 1 base and J by 8 bases. Per germline, CDR1 SGHDN and CDR2 FVKESK. The CDR3 is 15 amino acids. The CDR3 here is CASSQGAAGGPKQYF. CDR3 nucleotide sequence: TGTGCCAGCAGCCAAGGGGCAGCGGGGGGCCCCAAGCAGTACTTC.

This rearrangement joins TRBV4-1 to TRBJ1-4; D call uncertain. The CDR3 consists of 15 residues. Trimming took off 1 base at V and 8 bases at J, with 14 bases between the two ends. Germline V CDR1 and CDR2: MGHRA, YSYEKL. The CDR3 sequence: CASSQGSVGWEKLFF. DNA of the CDR3: TGCGCCAGCAGCCAAGGATCTGTCGGGTGGGAAAAACTGTTTTTT.

The chain uses TRBV4-2 and TRBJ2-5; 8 bases fit TRBD2. J gave up 7 bases and V 0 bases, and 10 bases lay outside the gene matches. Per germline, CDR1 LGHNA and CDR2 YNFKEQ. This CDR3 comprises 16 residues. The CDR3 DNA reads TGTGCCAGCAGCCAAGACGTAACCACTAGCGGAGGGACCCAGTACTTC. It yields the protein CASSQDVTTSGGTQYF.